A selection of T cell receptor beta chains follows, all from one sample in a study of T-cell memory formation after mild COVID-19. TCRdb used MiXCR to reprocess the 5' RACE reads, holding one entry per CDR3 protein. The data show about 400,000 distinct CDR3 sequences, approximately 15% seen once. The sequenced sample consisted of PBMCs or a T cell subset sorted from them (not recorded which). The receptors come from a man younger than 30 who had mild COVID-19 (a few samples of this study predate the infection). Cell type and time point are not known. Both conserved end residues are part of each CDR3. A D gene is named only where the DNA matches it firmly. Some rows mark clone size as missing; the rest say once, few, many or name a class of expanded clone.

j_call d_call clone_size v_call cdr3_aa cdr3_nt
TRBJ1-2 - few TRBV15 CATSRVGTNYGYTF TGTGCCACCAGCAGAGTAGGTACTAACTATGGCTACACCTTC
TRBJ2-2 - - TRBV29-1 CSVEDSPGTKDTGELFF TGCAGCGTTGAAGATTCTCCAGGGACGAAGGACACCGGGGAGCTGTTTTTT
TRBJ1-1 TRBD1 few TRBV6-5 CASQGVMNTEAFF TGTGCCAGTCAGGGGGTGATGAACACTGAAGCTTTCTTT
TRBJ2-1 TRBD2 - TRBV4-2 CASGGGGGAINEQFF TGTGCCAGCGGTGGGGGCGGGGGGGCGATCAATGAGCAGTTCTTC
TRBJ1-3 - few TRBV9 CASSVLGGNTIYF TGTGCCAGCAGCGTATTAGGTGGAAACACCATATATTTT
TRBJ2-3 - few TRBV7-2 CASRLMSGIPDTQYF TGTGCCAGCAGGCTTATGTCAGGGATTCCAGATACGCAGTATTTT
TRBJ2-7 - many TRBV25-1 CASRGAGAAGYEQYF TGTGCCAGCAGGGGGGCGGGGGCCGCAGGTTACGAGCAGTACTTC
TRBJ2-5 TRBD2 few TRBV5-4 CASSSTGLAEETQYF TGTGCCAGCAGCTCAACGGGACTAGCGGAAGAGACCCAGTACTTC
TRBJ2-3 - - TRBV19 CASSIAWDTQYF TGTGCCAGTAGTATTGCTTGGGATACGCAGTATTTT
TRBJ2-3 TRBD1 few TRBV29-1 CSVDRGTDTQYF TGCAGCGTCGACAGGGGCACAGATACGCAGTATTTT
TRBJ2-2 - few TRBV11-3 CASSPGVSTGELFF TGTGCCAGCAGCCCGGGAGTGAGCACCGGGGAGCTGTTTTTT
TRBJ2-3 - few TRBV7-2 CASSLGWTDTQYF TGTGCCAGCAGCTTAGGATGGACAGATACGCAGTATTTT
TRBJ2-5 TRBD2 - TRBV4-3 CASSQRSGGQETQYF TGCGCCAGCAGCCAAAGGTCGGGGGGCCAAGAGACCCAGTACTTC
TRBJ2-4 TRBD1 many TRBV12-3/TRBV12-4 CASSLVQGAAIQYF TGTGCCAGCAGTTTAGTACAGGGGGCAGCCATTCAGTACTTC
TRBJ2-3 - many TRBV7-9 CASSSRLPVTDTQYF TGTGCCAGCAGCTCCCGACTGCCAGTCACAGATACGCAGTATTTT
TRBJ2-3 - many TRBV12-3/TRBV12-4 CASSPQEARAQYF TGTGCCAGCAGTCCTCAGGAGGCCAGGGCGCAGTATTTT
TRBJ2-7 TRBD2 few TRBV3-1 CASRNRGGAPSSYEQYF TGTGCCAGCAGAAACCGGGGGGGCGCCCCCAGCTCCTACGAGCAGTACTTC
TRBJ2-3 - many TRBV6-6 CASSYGRLYTDTQYF TGTGCCAGCAGTTACGGTCGACTCTACACAGATACGCAGTATTTT
TRBJ2-3 - few TRBV2 CASSETPTGPDTQYF TGTGCCAGCAGTGAGACCCCGACCGGCCCAGATACGCAGTATTTT
TRBJ2-3 - few TRBV5-6 CASSFPGHTDTQYF TGTGCCAGCAGCTTCCCAGGCCACACAGATACGCAGTATTTT
TRBJ1-2 - many TRBV7-2 CASSSHGISYGYTF TGTGCCAGCAGCTCCCACGGAATATCCTATGGCTACACCTTC
TRBJ1-2 TRBD1 - TRBV7-3 CASRTTGAIGYTF TGTGCCAGCAGGACGACAGGGGCCATTGGCTACACCTTC
TRBJ2-2 - many TRBV4-3 CASSRDYTGELFF TGCGCCAGCAGCCGGGATTACACCGGGGAGCTGTTTTTT
TRBJ1-6 - few TRBV18 CASSPPNRDGNSPLHF TGTGCCAGCTCACCACCGAATAGGGACGGAAATTCACCCCTCCACTTT
TRBJ2-5 - once TRBV7-6 CASSHTGTGEETQHF TGTGCCAGCAGCCACACTGGAACAGGGGAGGAGACCCAGCACTTC
TRBJ2-7 TRBD2 - TRBV20-1 CSAREGTSGAISYEQYF TGCAGTGCTCGGGAGGGGACTAGCGGGGCGATCTCCTACGAGCAGTACTTC
TRBJ2-5 - few TRBV12-3/TRBV12-4 CASSLNGLGQETQYF TGTGCCAGCAGCTTAAACGGCCTGGGGCAAGAGACCCAGTACTTC
TRBJ2-7 - few TRBV4-1 CASSQDLVHSYEQYF TGCGCCAGCAGCCAAGACCTGGTCCATTCCTACGAGCAGTACTTC
TRBJ2-1 - - TRBV6-2/TRBV6-3 CASSYSPGYTYNEQFF TGTGCCAGCAGTTACTCGCCGGGGTATACCTACAATGAGCAGTTCTTC
TRBJ1-4 - - TRBV20-1 CSAGTSEKLFF TGCAGTGCCGGGACAAGTGAAAAACTGTTTTTT
TRBJ1-1 - few TRBV7-2 CASSLGRTENTEAFF TGTGCCAGCAGCTTGGGCAGGACAGAGAACACTGAAGCTTTCTTT
TRBJ2-5 TRBD1 - TRBV29-1 CSVGGGTGVLPETQYF TGCAGCGTTGGCGGAGGGACAGGGGTTCTCCCAGAGACCCAGTACTTC
TRBJ1-5 - few TRBV25-1 CASSETGDGPQHF TGTGCCAGCAGTGAAACGGGGGACGGGCCCCAGCATTTT
TRBJ1-2 - - TRBV7-2 CASSLGPGRGYGYTF TGTGCCAGCAGCTTAGGCCCGGGGAGGGGTTATGGCTACACCTTC
TRBJ1-1 TRBD1 few TRBV20-1 CSATSGTGRVTFF TGCAGTGCTACATCCGGGACAGGGAGGGTAACTTTCTTT
TRBJ1-2 - few TRBV4-3 CASSQDVRDGYGYTF TGCGCCAGCAGCCAAGATGTAAGGGATGGGTATGGCTACACCTTC
TRBJ2-2 - many TRBV4-2 CASSLPGGRELFF TGTGCCAGCAGCCTCCCGGGGGGCCGGGAGCTGTTTTTT
TRBJ2-7 TRBD2 - TRBV4-2 CASSLNAGTTYEQYF TGTGCCAGCAGCCTCAATGCGGGGACTACCTACGAGCAGTACTTC
TRBJ1-1 - many TRBV5-6 CASSLVAGKTEAFF TGTGCCAGCAGCTTGGTGGCAGGGAAGACTGAAGCTTTCTTT
TRBJ2-7 - - TRBV20-1 CSARVGAKNEQYF TGCAGTGCTAGAGTGGGGGCTAAAAACGAGCAGTACTTC
TRBJ2-5 - many TRBV7-2 CASSSISGGETQYF TGTGCCAGCAGCTCAATCTCCGGGGGAGAGACCCAGTACTTC
TRBJ1-1 TRBD1 few TRBV14 CASSRRKTGHTVNTEAFF TGTGCCAGCAGCCGGAGGAAGACAGGGCACACTGTGAACACTGAAGCTTTCTTT